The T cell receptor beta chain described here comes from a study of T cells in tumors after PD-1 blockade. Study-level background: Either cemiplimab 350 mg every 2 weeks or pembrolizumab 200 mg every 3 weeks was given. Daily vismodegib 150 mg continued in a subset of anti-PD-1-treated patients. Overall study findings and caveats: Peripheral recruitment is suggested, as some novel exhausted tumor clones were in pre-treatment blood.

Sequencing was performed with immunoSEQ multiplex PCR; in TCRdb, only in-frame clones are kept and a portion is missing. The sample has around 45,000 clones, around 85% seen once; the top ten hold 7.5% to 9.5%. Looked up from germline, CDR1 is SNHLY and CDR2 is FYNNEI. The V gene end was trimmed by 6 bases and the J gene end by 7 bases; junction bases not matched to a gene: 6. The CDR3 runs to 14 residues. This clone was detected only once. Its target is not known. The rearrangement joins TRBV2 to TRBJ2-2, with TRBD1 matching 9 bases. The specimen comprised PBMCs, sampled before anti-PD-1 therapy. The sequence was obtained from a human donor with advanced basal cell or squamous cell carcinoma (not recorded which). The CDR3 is CASRTDRGVGELFF. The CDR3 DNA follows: TGTGCCAGCAGGACGGACAGGGGCGTCGGGGAGCTGTTTTTT.